The 10 T cell receptor beta chains below were found in one sample sequenced in a study of human T cells and chemical hapten exposure. One entry per CDR3 protein, called by TCRdb with MiXCR from the RACE reads. The repertoire holds a few hundred thousand distinct CDR3 sequences, with nearly 5% as singletons. The time point: patch test 1, 2 weeks after DPC sensitization. Treatment reported: therapeutic diphenylcyclopropenone sensitization with weekly scalp DPC. Sequences were derived from whole blood, sampled in connection with sensitization to the hapten diphenylcyclopropenone (DPC). The origin of the receptors is a woman aged 45 to 65 with alopecia areata. Some clones in this sample may be carry-over from other donors' samples.

This clonotype came up many times. The CDR3 loop is CASSSASSNQPQHF. CDR3 nucleotides: TGTGCCAGCAGCTCCGCTTCTAGCAATCAGCCCCAGCATTTT. The rearrangement uses TRBV7-9 and TRBJ1-5, with D unclear. CDR1 is SEHNR, CDR2 FQNEAQ, per germline (reference sequence). V dropped 4 bases and J dropped 0 bases, with 7 bases sitting between them. The CDR3 length is 14 residues.

There are a few counts of this clonotype. J is TRBJ2-4 and V is TRBV7-2, with a possible D match to TRBD2 (5 bases). In germline, CDR1 is SGHTA, CDR2 FQGNSA. This CDR3 has 13 residues. Trimming took 6 bases from V and 7 from J, leaving 13 bases between them. The CDR3: CASRLDYGNIQYF. DNA for the CDR3: TGTGCCAGCAGGCTCGACTATGGGAACATTCAGTACTTC.

This clonotype was seen at least ten times. The chain recombines TRBV27 with TRBJ2-5, with TRBD2 identical over 7 bases. The CDR3 sequence is 18 residues long. The V segment lost 6 bases and the J segment 5 bases; nucleotides outside the gene matches: 21. In germline, CDR1 is MNHEY, CDR2 SMNVEV (reference sequence). The DNA of the CDR3 is TGTGCCAGCAGCTTCACCCCCGGGACTATCCTAACGGCGGAGACCCAGTACTTC. As protein: CASSFTPGTILTAETQYF.

In its sample, this clonotype was seen many times. The CDR3 DNA reads TGTGCCAGCAGCCAAGACGCAGGGTTTATTAGCTACACCTTC. The encoded protein is CASSQDAGFISYTF. The J gene is TRBJ1-2, the V gene TRBV4-2, with D possibly being TRBD1 (5 bases). This CDR3 has 14 residues. V gave up 0 bases and J gave up 9 bases, with 14 bases separating them. Germline V gives CDR1 LGHNA, CDR2 YNFKEQ.

This sequence joins TRBV18 and TRBJ1-1, with D unresolved. Germline V CDR1 and CDR2: KGHSH, LQKENI. The germline V and J ends were trimmed by 3 bases and 0 bases, with 11 bases remaining between them. CDR3 length equals 15 residues. CDR3 sequence reads: CASSPVSSLNTEAFF. The CDR3 DNA is TGTGCCAGCTCACCTGTATCTTCCTTGAACACTGAAGCTTTCTTT.

This clonotype has ten or more counts. CDR3 protein: CATSDPGTSYEQYF. CDR3 in DNA: TGTGCCACCAGTGACCCCGGGACCTCCTACGAGCAGTACTTC. V gene TRBV24-1 combines with J gene TRBJ2-7; D could derive from TRBD1 or TRBD2 (5 bases each). This CDR3 is built from 14 residues. Germline CDR1 reads KGHDR; CDR2 reads SFDVKD. The V end lost 4 bases, the J end lost 0 bases, and 9 bases lay between the germline ends.

This clonotype was picked up many times. The chain has TRBV7-8 and TRBJ2-7; 9 bases align to TRBD2. Germline V gene lookup returns CDR1 SGHVS and CDR2 FQNEAQ. J gave up 0 bases and V 6 bases, and 6 bases lay outside the gene matches. This CDR3 is built from 15 residues. The CDR3 DNA sequence: TGTGCCAGCAGGGAAGGACTAGCGCTCTCCTACGAGCAGTACTTC. Translation: CASREGLALSYEQYF.

This clonotype was observed a handful of times. The rearrangement joins TRBV20-1 to TRBJ2-4; 9 bases line up with TRBD2. This CDR3 region has 19 residues. J was trimmed by 2 bases and V by 3 bases; bases with no gene match: 17. Germline CDR1 and CDR2: DFQATT and SNEGSKA (reference sequence). Here the CDR3 reads CSARPRATSGTRSKNIQYF. The DNA of the CDR3 is TGCAGTGCTAGGCCAAGGGCGACTAGCGGCACTAGGTCCAAAAACATTCAGTACTTC.

The table lists this clonotype with many counts. This chain uses TRBV12-3 or TRBV12-4 with TRBJ1-4, with 9 positions matching TRBD1. V was clipped by 6 bases and J by 5 bases; unmatched bases: 7. The CDR3 consists of 15 residues. The CDR3 spells CASRINRGRNEKLFF. For the CDR3, the DNA is TGTGCCAGCAGGATAAACAGGGGGCGAAATGAAAAACTGTTTTTT.

This clonotype has a count of ten or more. The chain couples TRBV20-1 to TRBJ2-7, with 13 bases identical to TRBD2. J gave up 5 bases and V 3 bases, and 7 bases lay outside the gene matches. Germline V gene sequence: CDR1 DFQATT, CDR2 SNEGSKA (reference sequence). The CDR3 is 15 residues long. CDR3 protein: CSARRTSGRRHEQYF. DNA of the CDR3: TGCAGTGCTAGGAGGACTAGCGGGAGACGCCACGAGCAGTACTTC.